Each of the 32 T cell receptor beta chains below was sequenced from the same sample in a study of OX40 agonist ivuxolimab in advanced cancers. Generated by immunoSEQ multiplex PCR, the TCRdb table keeps only in-frame clones and is missing some. The sample lists 18,000 or so clones; approximately 72% were seen once. This specimen was CD4+ or CD8+ T cells sorted from blood, taken in a trial of the OX40 agonist ivuxolimab. The receptors derive from an adult with an advanced solid tumor such as melanoma, head and neck, liver or kidney cancer.

The rearrangement links TRBV7-9 to TRBJ1-2; tentative D call: TRBD1 (6 bases). Trimming took 5 bases from V and 5 from J, leaving 18 bases between them. This CDR3 region has 15 residues. CDR1 and CDR2 (germline): SEHNR, FQNEAQ (reference sequence). CDR3 coding DNA: TGTGCCAGCAGCCCCGGGGCGGGGGCAAGGTATGGCTACACCTTC. It specifies CASSPGAGARYGYTF.

This clone occurred once. J is TRBJ2-5 and V is TRBV27, with D hard to call. Trimming pared 10 bases from V and 4 bases from J, leaving 10 bases between. The CDR3 consists of 11 residues. Germline V gives CDR1 MNHEY, CDR2 SMNVEV (reference sequence). The CDR3: CATSWGETQYF. CDR3 sequence (DNA): TGTGCCACCAGCTGGGGAGAGACCCAGTACTTC.

This chain links TRBV12-5 with TRBJ1-1; D is perhaps TRBD1 (5 bases). Per germline, CDR1 LGHNT and CDR2 FRNRAP. The germline V and J ends were trimmed by 0 bases and 3 bases, with 11 bases remaining between them. The CDR3 is 15 residues long. CDR3 sequence reads: CASGLVGTGDTEAFF. The CDR3 DNA reads as TGTGCTAGTGGTTTGGTTGGTACGGGGGACACTGAAGCTTTCTTT.

This clone occurred a few times. This chain links TRBV7-9 with TRBJ2-2; 11 bases line up with TRBD1. Germline CDR1 and CDR2: SEHNR and FQNEAQ (reference sequence). The junction had 5 bases not matched to a gene; V was cut back by 5 bases and J by 6 bases. The CDR3 is 15 amino acids. CDR3 DNA: TGTGCCAGCAGCCACCGGACAGGGGGCGCCGGGGAGCTGTTTTTT. This translates into CASSHRTGGAGELFF.

The J gene is TRBJ1-5, the V gene TRBV27, with D possibly TRBD1 on 6 matching bases. This CDR3 contains 14 residues. The ends were cut back, 0 bases at V and 7 bases at J, with 10 bases in the middle. Germline CDR1 is MNHEY and CDR2 is SMNVEV (reference sequence). This CDR3 is CASSLSGAPQPQHF. CDR3 DNA: TGTGCCAGCAGTTTATCGGGGGCCCCACAGCCCCAGCATTTT.

This clone was observed a handful of times. The chain uses TRBV29-1 and TRBJ2-3; 9 nucleotides agree with TRBD2. Per germline, CDR1 SQVTM and CDR2 ANQGSEA. V gave up 0 bases and J gave up 6 bases; unmatched junction bases: 13. This CDR3 spans 17 amino acids. The CDR3 sequence: CSVEDAFEAGGLDTQYF. In DNA form, the CDR3 reads TGCAGCGTTGAAGATGCCTTTGAAGCGGGGGGCCTTGATACGCAGTATTTT.

The CDR3 nucleotides read TGTGCCAGCAGTTTTGTCTTTTTGGGGCGTGAAGCTTTCTTT. Protein: CASSFVFLGREAFF. This chain uses TRBV28 with TRBJ1-1; weak D call: TRBD1 (5 bases). CDR1 and CDR2 from the germline V gene are MDHEN and SYDVKM. Trimming removed 3 bases at V and 7 bases at J, with 15 bases between. The CDR3 totals 14 residues.

This chain uses TRBV19 with TRBJ2-2, with 8 positions matching TRBD1. After removal of 5 bases from V and 3 bases from J, the junction contained 23 bases not matched to a gene. This CDR3 contains 21 residues. The germline gives CDR1 LNHDA, CDR2 SQIVND (reference sequence). The CDR3 protein is CASSLTPTRTGRLGHTGELFF. The DNA of the CDR3 is TGTGCCAGTAGTCTGACCCCGACAAGGACAGGGAGGTTGGGGCACACCGGGGAGCTGTTTTTT.

J is TRBJ2-1 and V is TRBV5-8, with a possible D match to TRBD1 (6 bases). Trimming took 4 bases from V and 0 from J, leaving 14 bases between them. CDR1 and CDR2 from the germline V gene are SGHTS and YDEGEE. The CDR3 is 16 residues long. This CDR3 is CASSQPGDSSYNEQFF. In DNA, the CDR3 is TGTGCCAGCAGCCAGCCAGGGGATAGCTCCTACAATGAGCAGTTCTTC.

The CDR3 here is CASSLGTGGGNEQFF. The DNA for the CDR3 is TGTGCCAGCAGCTTGGGGACAGGGGGAGGGAATGAGCAGTTCTTC. The chain is built from TRBV5-4 and TRBJ2-1, with 10 bases fitting TRBD1. This CDR3 region has 15 residues. Germline CDR1 is SGHNT and CDR2 is YYREEE (reference sequence). V lost 0 bases, J lost 7 bases, and 4 bases stayed unmatched.

With regard to this clone: An end of the junction differs from the germline gene, which may be a read error. This sample includes further DNA sequences coding for the same CDR3. The chain employs TRBV29-1 and TRBJ2-1; 8 bases line up with TRBD2. There are 18 residues in the CDR3. Germline V gene data show CDR1 as SQVTM and CDR2 as ANQGSEA. The CDR3, as DNA: TGCCGCGTGGACGGGGGGGGAGGGGCAGGAGGTTCCTACAATGAGCAGTTCTTC. Translated: CRVDGGGGAGGSYNEQFF.

In the case of this clone: Since a far larger clone is one base different, this is likely a read error. Additional DNA sequences in this sample encode the identical CDR3. This sequence joins TRBV11-2 and TRBJ1-2, with TRBD1 identical over 7 bases. Per the germline V gene, CDR1 is SGHAT and CDR2 is FQNNGV. This CDR3 region has 16 residues. The CDR3 reads CASSFRGDWENYGYTF. In DNA form, the CDR3 reads TGTGCCAGCAGCTTCAGGGGGGATTGGGAAAACTATGGCTACACCTTT.

This chain links TRBV5-6 with TRBJ1-1, with D perhaps matching TRBD1 (6 bases). Germline CDR1 is SGHDT and CDR2 is YYEEEE. V lost 4 bases to trimming and J lost 0 bases, with 16 bases between them. The CDR3 totals 16 residues. In nucleotides, the CDR3 is TGTGCCAGCAGCGTGAAAGGGGGGACCGTGAACACTGAAGCTTTCTTT. Translated, it gives CASSVKGGTVNTEAFF.

The rearrangement links TRBV19 to TRBJ2-7; D gene uncertain. V was trimmed by 7 bases and J by 2 bases, leaving 15 bases between them. This CDR3 spans 14 amino acids. Germline V gene lookup returns CDR1 LNHDA and CDR2 SQIVND (reference sequence). The DNA of the CDR3 is TGTGCCAGTAATTCCGACTTTCCCCCCTACGAGCAGTACTTC. It specifies CASNSDFPPYEQYF.

V usage is TRBV29-1 and J usage is TRBJ2-1; 13 nucleotides match TRBD2. The CDR3 runs 18 residues. In germline, CDR1 is SQVTM, CDR2 ANQGSEA. Trimming at V came to 1 base and at J to 2 bases, leaving 8 bases not matched to a gene. CDR3 DNA: TGCAGCGTTGAAGTACGGACTAGCGGGGGACAGACCTACAATGAGCAGTTCTTC. This translates into CSVEVRTSGGQTYNEQFF.

This clone showed up just once. This rearrangement joins TRBV4-3 to TRBJ2-7, with D perhaps given as TRBD1 or TRBD2 (5 bases each). Between the trimmed V and J ends, which lost 0 bases and 3 bases, there was a span of 12 bases. Germline V gene sequence: CDR1 LGHNA, CDR2 YSLEER. The CDR3 length is 15 residues. CDR3 DNA: TGCGCCAGCAGCCAAGAAAGGGGACCGAACTACGAGCAGTACTTC. Protein: CASSQERGPNYEQYF.

In its sample, this clone was seen a few times. The J gene is TRBJ2-7, the V gene TRBV6-1, with a possible D match to TRBD2 (6 bases). There are 13 residues in the CDR3. Trimming cost V 6 bases and J 3 bases, with 12 bases left between them. Germline values: CDR1 MNHNS, CDR2 SASEGT. DNA of the CDR3: TGTGCCAGCAGCCGGGACTGGGTCTACGAGCAGTACTTC. As protein: CASSRDWVYEQYF.

This clone was recorded a few times. V gene TRBV9 combines with J gene TRBJ2-1, with D perhaps given as TRBD1 or TRBD2 (6 bases each). This CDR3 contains 16 residues. V was pared by 1 base and J by 3 bases, with 14 bases between. Germline-derived CDR1 and CDR2 are SGDLS and YYNGEE. The CDR3 nucleotides read TGTGCCAGCAGCGTAATGGGGGGCGAGGTCTACAATGAGCAGTTCTTC. The encoded protein is CASSVMGGEVYNEQFF.

The chain employs TRBV5-1 and TRBJ2-3; TRBD1 aligns across 10 bases. Germline V CDR1 and CDR2: SGHRS, YFSETQ. This CDR3 contains 15 residues. Trimming cost V 0 bases and J 7 bases; bases outside gene matches: 5. CDR3 protein: CASSLETGGRNTQYF. For the CDR3, the DNA is TGCGCCAGCAGCTTGGAGACAGGGGGCCGAAATACGCAGTATTTT.

The rearrangement uses TRBV9 and TRBJ2-7; possibly TRBD1 or TRBD2 for D (7 bases each). V was cut by 0 bases and J by 3 bases, with 13 bases left in between. Looked up from germline, CDR1 is SGDLS and CDR2 is YYNGEE. The CDR3 extends over 15 amino acids. CDR3 in DNA: TGTGCCAGCAGCGTAGGGGAGGGGGCCCACTACGAGCAGTACTTC. Encoded protein: CASSVGEGAHYEQYF.

This clone was detected once. The gene calls are TRBV7-9 and TRBJ1-2; 9 bases match TRBD1. The CDR3 has 15 residues. The V gene end was trimmed by 5 bases and the J gene end by 0 bases; junction bases not matched to a gene: 4. Germline CDR1 and CDR2: SEHNR and FQNEAQ (reference sequence). The CDR3 bases are TGTGCCAGCAGCCCCCGGGACAGGGCTAACTATGGCTACACCTTC. The encoded protein is CASSPRDRANYGYTF.

This clone was found a few times. This rearrangement joins TRBV28 to TRBJ1-2; no firm D call. This CDR3 is built from 11 residues. V was trimmed by 6 bases and J by 5 bases, leaving 7 bases between them. The germline V gene encodes CDR1 MDHEN and CDR2 SYDVKM. The CDR3 loop is CASRVGYGYTF. The CDR3 DNA reads TGTGCCAGCAGGGTGGGGTATGGCTACACCTTC.

This clone turned up a few times. This sequence joins TRBV27 and TRBJ1-6; D is uncertain. V was trimmed by 5 bases and J by 0 bases, leaving 11 bases between them. The germline V gene has CDR1 MNHEY and CDR2 SMNVEV (reference sequence). The CDR3 loop spans 16 amino acids. In DNA, the CDR3 is TGTGCCAGCAGTCCAAACTTCGGCTCCTATAATTCACCCCTCCACTTT. Translation: CASSPNFGSYNSPLHF.

The chain is built from TRBV5-8 and TRBJ2-7; D possibly corresponds to TRBD1 (5 bases). This CDR3 region has 15 residues. The germline CDR1 and CDR2 sequences are SGHTS and YDEGEE. V was trimmed by 2 bases and J by 6 bases, leaving 18 bases between them. CDR3 in amino acids: CASSLIQGFGGEQYF. CDR3 coding DNA: TGTGCCAGCAGCTTAATTCAGGGATTCGGTGGCGAGCAGTACTTC.

The chain is built from TRBV19 and TRBJ2-3; D is possibly TRBD1 (6 bases). Trimming took off 7 bases at V and 2 bases at J, with 13 bases between the two ends. Looked up from germline, CDR1 is LNHDA and CDR2 is SQIVND (reference sequence). The CDR3 is 14 residues long. CDR3: CASTQDSPTDTQYF. The CDR3 DNA reads as TGTGCCAGTACCCAGGACAGTCCCACAGATACGCAGTATTTT.

This rearrangement joins TRBV9 to TRBJ2-7, with a tentative D call TRBD1 (6 bases). V was clipped by 4 bases and J by 2 bases, with 13 bases between them. The CDR3 totals 14 residues. Germline CDR1 and CDR2: SGDLS and YYNGEE. The CDR3 is CASSPQGTTYEQYF. The CDR3 coding sequence is TGTGCCAGCAGCCCGCAGGGGACCACCTACGAGCAGTACTTC.

V usage is TRBV23-1 and J usage is TRBJ2-2, with 7 bases fitting TRBD1. TRBV23-1 qualifies as an ORF whose function is uncertain. CDR3 length equals 16 residues. V shed 4 bases and J 4 bases; nucleotides not matched to a gene: 9. CDR3 sequence (DNA): TGCGCCAGCAGTCCCCGAGGGGGACAGACCACCGGGGAGCTGTTTTTT. Translation gives CASSPRGGQTTGELFF.

This chain links TRBV5-8 with TRBJ1-2, with D unresolved. The V end lost 2 bases, the J end lost 12 bases, and 8 bases lay between the germline ends. The CDR3 runs to 10 residues. The V gene's germline CDR1 is SGHTS and CDR2 YDEGEE. CDR3 bases: TGTGCCAGCAGCTTATGGGTAGACACCTTC. Translating gives CASSLWVDTF.

This clone is a singleton in its sample. The chain has TRBV29-1 and TRBJ2-7; D not resolved. The CDR3 has 12 residues. Between the trimmed V and J ends, which lost 4 bases and 4 bases, there was a span of 11 bases. The germline CDR1 and CDR2 sequences are SQVTM and ANQGSEA. For the CDR3, the DNA is TGCAGCGTTGTGGGTGATGGGTACGAGCAGTACTTC. Translation: CSVVGDGYEQYF.

This rearrangement joins TRBV11-2 to TRBJ2-3; 9 nucleotides align to TRBD2. V lost 1 base and J lost 6; bases outside the gene matches: 11. Germline loops: CDR1 SGHAT, CDR2 FQNNGV. CDR3 length: 17 amino acids. The CDR3 is CASSLAKAGGLTDTQYF. In DNA form, the CDR3 reads TGTGCCAGCAGCTTAGCTAAAGCGGGGGGCCTCACGGATACGCAGTATTTT.

The J gene is TRBJ1-2, the V gene TRBV4-3; possible D gene TRBD1, 6 bases. This CDR3 is built from 17 residues. V lost 0 bases, J lost 2 bases, and 16 bases lay in between. The germline gives CDR1 LGHNA, CDR2 YSLEER. The CDR3 sequence is CASSQDEGQGRNYGYTF. CDR3 nucleotide sequence: TGCGCCAGCAGCCAAGATGAGGGGCAGGGGAGGAACTATGGCTACACCTTC.

This clone was counted only a few times. The rearrangement links TRBV11-2 to TRBJ2-5; D possibly corresponds to TRBD1 (6 bases). The CDR3 loop spans 11 amino acids. Per the germline V gene, CDR1 is SGHAT and CDR2 is FQNNGV. V lost 11 bases to trimming and J lost 5 bases, with 12 bases between them. This CDR3 is CAGRGGETQYF. DNA for the CDR3: TGTGCCGGACGTGGGGGCGAGACCCAGTACTTC.